This T cell receptor beta chain was sequenced for a study of blood T cell repertoires in COVID-19. Study-level background: The origin of the acute and convalescent COVID-19 samples was the United States, Italy and Spain.

In the source study's methods: Nucleated cell counts were estimated from reference gene primer amplification. The assay was immunoSEQ multiplex PCR, and TCRdb's table has in-frame clones only and misses some. D and trimming come from the DNA, and the V and J calls and clone size come from that table. The data contain about 39,000 clones, about 82% of them seen just once; the ten biggest clones take up 59%. The CDR3 length is 14 residues. The ends were cut back, 7 bases at V and 0 bases at J, with 10 bases in the middle. Germline-derived CDR1 and CDR2 are SGHAT and FQNNGV. The clonotype originates from a man in his 70s with acute or convalescent COVID-19. This rearrangement joins TRBV11-2 to TRBJ2-1; D is perhaps TRBD2 (6 bases). Sequenced input: peripheral blood. The CDR3 sequence is CASIRGISYNEQFF. The CDR3 DNA reads as TGTGCCAGCATCCGGGGGATCTCCTACAATGAGCAGTTCTTC.